What follows are 20 T cell receptor beta chains derived from one specimen sequenced in a study of cytomegalovirus exposure and HLA in healthy donors. The PCR made use of 60 Vbeta and 13 Jbeta primers. TCRdb's copy holds only in-frame clones and misses some; the assay was immunoSEQ multiplex PCR. In the table there are over 100,000 clones, over 65% of which are singletons. The sample was PBMCs. The origin of the receptors is a woman aged 25-40 years in good health and CMV-seronegative.

This chain connects TRBV4-1 to TRBJ2-7; no clear D gene. The CDR3 has 16 amino acids. V gave up 0 bases and J gave up 0 bases, with 12 bases separating them. Germline lookup yields CDR1 MGHRA and CDR2 YSYEKL. The CDR3 is CASSQDLPTPSYEQYF. The CDR3 nucleotides read TGCGCCAGCAGCCAAGATCTACCGACACCCTCCTACGAGCAGTACTTC.

The rearrangement joins TRBV25-1 to TRBJ1-1, with 7 bases fitting TRBD1. The CDR3 length is 13 residues. Germline values: CDR1 MGHDK, CDR2 SYGVNS. Germline trimming cut 3 bases from V and 4 bases from J; bases unmatched to any gene: 2. The DNA of the CDR3 is TGTGCCAGCAGTGAGGGGGACAGCACTGAAGCTTTCTTT. Translated: CASSEGDSTEAFF.

V is TRBV19 and J is TRBJ1-2, with D possibly TRBD1 on 6 matching bases. The CDR3 is 15 residues long. Germline CDR1 is LNHDA and CDR2 is SQIVND (reference sequence). With 5 bases removed from V and 4 bases from J, the gap between germline ends came to 17 bases. DNA of the CDR3: TGTGCCAGTAGTGTCGACCCCGGGACAATCTATGGCTACACCTTC. Translation: CASSVDPGTIYGYTF.

This rearrangement joins TRBV28 to TRBJ1-5; D gene uncertain. The V end was cut by 6 bases, the J end by 0 bases, with 6 bases between. This CDR3 is built from 13 residues. Germline-derived CDR1 and CDR2 are MDHEN and SYDVKM. The CDR3 here is CASRAPSNQPQHF. The CDR3 coding sequence is TGTGCCAGCAGGGCCCCTAGCAATCAGCCCCAGCATTTT.

V usage is TRBV6-1 and J usage is TRBJ1-1; 8 nucleotides line up with TRBD1. The CDR3 sequence is 18 residues long. Germline-derived CDR1 and CDR2 are MNHNS and SASEGT. Germline trimming cut 3 bases from V and 2 bases from J; bases unmatched to any gene: 14. The CDR3 bases are TGTGCCAGCAGTGAGGGGTTGGCAGGGGGCAAGGATAACACTGAAGCTTTCTTT. Its protein product is CASSEGLAGGKDNTEAFF.

This clone was found a few times. The gene calls are TRBV7-9 and TRBJ2-7; 8 nucleotides match TRBD2. The CDR3 is 15 residues long. J lost 6 bases, V lost 5 bases, and 12 bases had no gene match. The V gene's germline CDR1 is SEHNR and CDR2 FQNEAQ (reference sequence). CDR3: CASSPPFREGSEQYF. Written as DNA, the CDR3 is TGTGCCAGCAGCCCCCCCTTCCGGGAGGGGAGCGAGCAGTACTTC.

The rearrangement joins TRBV2 to TRBJ2-1, with D maybe TRBD1 (6 bases). The germline V gene encodes CDR1 SNHLY and CDR2 FYNNEI. There are 14 residues in the CDR3. The germline V and J ends were trimmed by 6 bases and 4 bases, with 13 bases remaining between them. The CDR3 is CASRVTGGYNEQFF. The CDR3 DNA reads as TGTGCCAGCAGGGTGACAGGAGGATACAATGAGCAGTTCTTC. The full variable domain, with the rest looked up from reference TRBV2 and TRBJ2-1, is EPEVTQTPSHQVTQMGQEVILRCVPISNHLYFYWYRQILGQKVEFLVSFYNNEISEKSEIFDDQFSVERPDGSNFTLKIRSTKLEDSAMYFCASRVTGGYNEQFFGPGTRLTVL.

The chain is built from TRBV19 and TRBJ1-1; no clear D. This CDR3 is 13 amino acids long. Deletions cut 5 bases from V and 1 base from J, with 8 bases between. CDR1 is LNHDA, CDR2 SQIVND, per germline (reference sequence). The CDR3 DNA sequence: TGTGCCAGTAGTCCGGGGAAGAACACTGAAGCTTTCTTT. Encoded protein: CASSPGKNTEAFF.

This clone showed up just once. The chain recombines TRBV7-2 with TRBJ1-2; possible D gene TRBD1, 5 bases. CDR1 SGHTA and CDR2 FQGNSA come from the germline V gene. Trimming left V 7 bases short and J 4 bases short, with 19 bases between. CDR3 size: 15 residues. The CDR3 region is CASTRPGDPSYGYTF. DNA for the CDR3: TGTGCCAGCACCCGGCCGGGGGATCCCTCCTATGGCTACACCTTC.

V usage is TRBV20-1 and J usage is TRBJ2-5; no reliable D call. The CDR3 totals 11 residues. The V end was cut by 5 bases, the J end by 5 bases, with 9 bases between. Germline assignment: CDR1 DFQATT and CDR2 SNEGSKA (reference sequence). DNA for the CDR3: TGCAGTGCTCTAGAGAGGGAGACCCAGTACTTC. Translated, it gives CSALERETQYF.

The chain recombines TRBV5-1 with TRBJ1-1, with D tentatively TRBD1 (6 bases). V lost 4 bases and J lost 1, with 11 bases in between. Per germline, CDR1 SGHRS and CDR2 YFSETQ. The length of the CDR3 is 14 residues. In nucleotides, the CDR3 is TGCGCCAGCAGCCGTGGACAGTCGAACACTGAAGCTTTCTTT. Its protein product is CASSRGQSNTEAFF.

This chain uses TRBV6-1 with TRBJ2-1; 8 bases fit TRBD1. V trimming: 2 bases; J trimming: 5 bases; junction bases outside the gene matches: 5. Germline V gene sequence: CDR1 MNHNS, CDR2 SASEGT. This CDR3 has 15 amino acids. DNA for the CDR3: TGTGCCAGCAGTGAAAGCAGGGGGCCCAACAATGAGCAGTTCTTC. Amino acids: CASSESRGPNNEQFF.

The V gene is TRBV7-2, the J gene TRBJ2-7; 7 nucleotides agree with TRBD2. This CDR3 comprises 15 residues. CDR1 SGHTA and CDR2 FQGNSA come from the germline V gene. After removal of 2 bases from V and 1 base from J, the junction contained 5 bases not matched to a gene. The CDR3: CASSLIGGGSYEQYF. The CDR3 DNA is TGTGCCAGCAGCTTAATCGGCGGGGGTTCCTACGAGCAGTACTTC.

This chain joins TRBV12-5 and TRBJ1-1; D may be TRBD1 (6 bases). The ends were cut back, 2 bases at V and 3 bases at J, with 10 bases in the middle. This CDR3 comprises 14 residues. In germline, CDR1 is LGHNT, CDR2 FRNRAP. CDR3 nucleotides: TGTGCTAGTGGTTTGACAGGGAAGTACACTGAAGCTTTCTTT. It yields the protein CASGLTGKYTEAFF. Combining the CDR3 with reference TRBV12-5 and TRBJ1-1 gives the whole variable domain DARVTQTPRHKVTEMGQEVTMRCQPILGHNTVFWYRQTMMQGLELLAYFRNRAPLDDSGMPKDRFSAEMPDATLATLKIQPSEPRDSAVYFCASGLTGKYTEAFFGQGTRLTVV.

The genes are TRBV9 and TRBJ1-4; a possible D gene is TRBD1 (5 bases). V lost 2 bases and J 8 bases, leaving 10 bases between the germline ends. From germline, CDR1 is SGDLS and CDR2 YYNGEE. The CDR3 loop spans 13 amino acids. The chain's CDR3 is CASSVRVGEKLFF. In nucleotides, the CDR3 is TGTGCCAGCAGCGTCAGGGTCGGCGAAAAACTGTTTTTT.

The CDR3 DNA follows: TGTGCCAGCAGCATTCGGCGGGCTAGGGCAGATACGCAGTATTTT. It yields the protein CASSIRRARADTQYF. The gene calls are TRBV2 and TRBJ2-3, with a tentative D call TRBD2 (5 bases). Deletions cut 6 bases from V and 4 bases from J, with 17 bases between. Germline V lookup: CDR1 SNHLY, CDR2 FYNNEI. The length of the CDR3 is 15 residues.

The chain is built from TRBV2 and TRBJ1-4; D gene unclear. The CDR3 extends over 14 amino acids. CDR1 is SNHLY and CDR2 is FYNNEI in the germline V gene. Trimming cost V 2 bases and J 0 bases, with 4 bases left between them. CDR3 amino acids: CASSEPATNEKLFF. DNA for the CDR3: TGTGCCAGCAGTGAACCCGCAACTAATGAAAAACTGTTTTTT. The full variable domain, with the rest looked up from reference TRBV2 and TRBJ1-4, is EPEVTQTPSHQVTQMGQEVILRCVPISNHLYFYWYRQILGQKVEFLVSFYNNEISEKSEIFDDQFSVERPDGSNFTLKIRSTKLEDSAMYFCASSEPATNEKLFFGSGTQLSVL.

The V and J genes are TRBV6-5 and TRBJ2-1, with D unresolved. Germline lookup yields CDR1 MNHEY and CDR2 SVGAGI. The CDR3 extends over 12 amino acids. Trimming took 6 bases from V and 6 from J, leaving 9 bases between them. CDR3 loop: CASRSLSNEQFF. The CDR3 DNA sequence: TGTGCCAGCAGATCCCTGTCCAATGAGCAGTTCTTC.

The chain joins TRBV14 to TRBJ2-7; possibly TRBD2 for D (6 bases). Germline assignment: CDR1 SGHDN and CDR2 FVKESK. Trimming left V 6 bases short and J 1 base short, with 10 bases between. This CDR3 has 13 amino acids. CDR3 sequence (DNA): TGTGCCAGCAGTGGGGACTTATCCTACGAGCAGTACTTC. Its translation is CASSGDLSYEQYF.

The chain employs TRBV11-2 and TRBJ2-3, with 9 nucleotides matching TRBD2. The CDR3 consists of 15 residues. After removal of 6 bases from V and 0 bases from J, the junction contained 4 bases not matched to a gene. Germline lookup yields CDR1 SGHAT and CDR2 FQNNGV. The CDR3 DNA reads as TGTGCCAGCAGTAGACTAGCGGTTAGCACAGATACGCAGTATTTT. It translates to CASSRLAVSTDTQYF.